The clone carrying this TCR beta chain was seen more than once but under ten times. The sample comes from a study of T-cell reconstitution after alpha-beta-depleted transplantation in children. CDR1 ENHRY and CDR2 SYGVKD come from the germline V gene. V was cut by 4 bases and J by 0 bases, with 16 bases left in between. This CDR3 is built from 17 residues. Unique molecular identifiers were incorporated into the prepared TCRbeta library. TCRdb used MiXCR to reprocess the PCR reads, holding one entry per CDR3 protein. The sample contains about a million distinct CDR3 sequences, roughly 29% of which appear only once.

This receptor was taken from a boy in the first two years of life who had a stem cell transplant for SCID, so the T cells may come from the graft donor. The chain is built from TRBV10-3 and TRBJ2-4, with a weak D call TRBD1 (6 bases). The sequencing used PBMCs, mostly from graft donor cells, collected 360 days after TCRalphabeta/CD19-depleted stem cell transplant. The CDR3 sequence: CAISAGQFDSAKNIQYF. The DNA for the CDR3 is TGTGCCATCAGTGCTGGACAGTTTGACTCAGCCAAAAACATTCAGTACTTC.